One T cell receptor beta chain is described in this entry. CD45RO-negative, CCR7-positively selected cells formed the naive CD8 fraction, excluding terminally differentiated effector memory CD45RA+ cells. This entry is derived from a study of shared clonotypes between healthy human individuals. Libraries were prepared by immunoSEQ multiplex PCR; TCRdb keeps only in-frame clonotypes and omits some of them. This sample has millions of clones; about 95% occur once, and the top ten carry around 1.1%. CDR3 size: 14 residues. Germline CDR1 and CDR2: SGDLS and YYNGEE. V was cut by 3 bases and J by 2 bases, with 10 bases left in between.

The receptor was derived from a young man in good health. The sample taken for sequencing was naive CD8+ T cells sorted from blood. The chain recombines TRBV9 with TRBJ2-3; D possibly corresponds to TRBD1 (6 bases). As DNA, the CDR3 is TGTGCCAGCAGCGCCTGGGACATCACAGATACGCAGTATTTT. It codes for CASSAWDITDTQYF.